These 20 T cell receptor beta chains came from one sample sequenced in a study of shared clonotypes between healthy human individuals. The table came from immunoSEQ multiplex PCR; TCRdb's copy has only in-frame clones and leaves some out. The sample consists of approximately 1.5 million clones, approximately 98% of them appearing once. Sequencing was carried out using naive CD4+ T cells sorted from blood. Regarding subset: CD45RA+ positively selected. These receptors all stem from a man aged 25 to 40 in good health.

The chain joins TRBV7-9 to TRBJ1-1; no firm D call. Trimming took 5 bases from V and 11 from J, leaving 9 bases between them. The V gene's germline CDR1 is SEHNR and CDR2 FQNEAQ (reference sequence). The CDR3 sequence is 10 residues long. CDR3 sequence: CASSQTGAFF. As DNA, the CDR3 is TGTGCCAGCAGCCAAACGGGGGCTTTCTTT.

The chain couples TRBV4-2 to TRBJ2-3, with a tentative D call TRBD1 (5 bases). Germline assignment: CDR1 LGHNA and CDR2 YNFKEQ. The CDR3 sequence is 17 residues long. The V end lost 0 bases, the J end lost 7 bases, and 20 bases lay between the germline ends. In DNA, the CDR3 is TGTGCCAGCAGCCAAGAGACAGACGGAGCCGGTTCTTATACGCAGTATTTT. It translates to CASSQETDGAGSYTQYF.

The rearrangement joins TRBV6-6 to TRBJ2-5; D gene ambiguous. The V gene's germline CDR1 is MNHNY and CDR2 SVGAGI (reference sequence). The CDR3 consists of 12 residues. With 5 bases removed from V and 1 base from J, the gap between germline ends came to 5 bases. This CDR3 is CASSLVQETQYF. In DNA form, the CDR3 reads TGTGCCAGCAGTCTCGTCCAAGAGACCCAGTACTTC.

The V gene is TRBV7-9, the J gene TRBJ2-7, with 7 bases lining up with TRBD2. The CDR3 totals 15 residues. Germline assignment: CDR1 SEHNR and CDR2 FQNEAQ (reference sequence). With V trimmed by 2 bases and J by 2 bases, 6 bases remained unmatched. The CDR3 DNA is TGTGCCAGCAGCTTATATGGGGGGGATGCCTACGAGCAGTACTTC. Protein sequence: CASSLYGGDAYEQYF.

The chain uses TRBV28 and TRBJ2-3, with D maybe TRBD2 (6 bases). Germline assignment: CDR1 MDHEN and CDR2 SYDVKM. Trimming stripped 5 bases from V and 1 base from J, with 13 bases between. This CDR3 has 15 residues. Written as DNA, the CDR3 is TGTGCCAGCAGTCTTCAGCGGGCGGGCACAGATACGCAGTATTTT. This translates into CASSLQRAGTDTQYF.

The CDR3 here is CASSQGPGGTYEQYF. CDR3 coding DNA: TGCGCCAGCAGCCAAGGGCCGGGAGGAACCTACGAGCAGTACTTC. The rearrangement joins TRBV4-1 to TRBJ2-7; 7 bases match TRBD2. Trimming cost V 1 base and J 2 bases; bases outside gene matches: 5. Germline V gene sequence: CDR1 MGHRA, CDR2 YSYEKL. The CDR3 is made up of 15 amino acids.

A few counts support this clone. V is TRBV6-6 and J is TRBJ2-7; 7 bases match TRBD1. With 7 bases clipped from V and 4 bases from J, the junction kept 10 bases outside the gene matches. Germline-derived CDR1 and CDR2 are MNHNY and SVGAGI (reference sequence). CDR3 size: 14 residues. The CDR3 protein is CASTIQGFGYEQYF. The CDR3 coding sequence is TGTGCCAGCACGATACAGGGGTTCGGGTACGAGCAGTACTTC.

The chain carries TRBV2 and TRBJ1-4; D uncertain. The length of the CDR3 is 13 residues. CDR1 SNHLY and CDR2 FYNNEI come from the germline V gene. Trimming took off 7 bases at V and 3 bases at J, with 9 bases between the two ends. This CDR3 is CASNSISNEKLFF. CDR3 in DNA: TGTGCCAGCAATAGTATATCTAATGAAAAACTGTTTTTT.

The chain uses TRBV27 and TRBJ2-1, with 14 bases matching TRBD2. The J segment lost 8 bases and the V segment lost 9 bases, leaving 6 bases of the junction unmatched. The CDR3 length is 14 residues. Germline V gives CDR1 MNHEY, CDR2 SMNVEV (reference sequence). In DNA form, the CDR3 reads TGTGCCAGTGCTGGACTAGCGGGAGGCTATGAGCAGTTCTTC. Encoded protein: CASAGLAGGYEQFF.

The chain employs TRBV28 and TRBJ1-5; D uncertain. Germline V lookup: CDR1 MDHEN, CDR2 SYDVKM. This CDR3 contains 14 residues. Trimming pared 4 bases from V and 0 bases from J, leaving 7 bases between. The CDR3 sequence is CASSSTDSNQPQHF. In DNA form, the CDR3 reads TGTGCCAGCAGTTCAACAGATAGCAATCAGCCCCAGCATTTT.

The V and J genes are TRBV7-9 and TRBJ2-5; 8 positions agree with TRBD1. In germline, CDR1 is SEHNR, CDR2 FQNEAQ (reference sequence). This CDR3 comprises 14 residues. J lost 2 bases, V lost 4 bases, and 3 bases had no gene match. CDR3 region: CASSWGQVQETQYF. In DNA form, the CDR3 reads TGTGCCAGCAGCTGGGGACAGGTTCAAGAGACCCAGTACTTC. The variable domain in full, with the rest retrieved from reference TRBV7-9 and TRBJ2-5, is DTGVSQNPRHKITKRGQNVTFRCDPISEHNRLYWYRQTLGQGPEFLTYFQNEAQLEKSRLLSDRFSAERPKGSFSTLEIQRTEQGDSAMYLCASSWGQVQETQYFGPGTRLLVL.

This chain joins TRBV6-1 and TRBJ1-2; D is unclear. The CDR3 consists of 14 residues. The V and J ends lost 0 bases and 7 bases respectively, with 12 bases between them. The germline V gene has CDR1 MNHNS and CDR2 SASEGT. The CDR3 DNA reads TGTGCCAGCAGTGAAGCGCTTCTGGGTTCTGGCTACACCTTC. Its protein product is CASSEALLGSGYTF.

The chain recombines TRBV7-2 with TRBJ2-7; 9 bases are a match to TRBD2. CDR3 length equals 14 residues. The germline V gene encodes CDR1 SGHTA and CDR2 FQGNSA. The junction had 7 bases not matched to a gene; V was cut back by 3 bases and J by 7 bases. The CDR3: CASSLSGRPLEQYF. The CDR3 region has the DNA TGTGCCAGCAGCTTGAGCGGGAGGCCCTTGGAGCAGTACTTC.

The chain has TRBV11-3 and TRBJ2-2; no firm D call. The CDR3 length is 15 residues. V lost 3 bases, J lost 7 bases, and 15 bases lay in between. Germline values: CDR1 SGHNT, CDR2 YENEEA. CDR3 sequence: CASSFHGPQGGELFF. The CDR3 coding sequence is TGTGCCAGCAGCTTTCATGGGCCTCAAGGCGGGGAGCTGTTTTTT.

This chain uses TRBV5-3 with TRBJ1-1; the match to TRBD1 covers 7 bases. TRBV5-3 is an ORF for which the function is uncertain. J gave up 7 bases and V 4 bases, and 16 bases lay outside the gene matches. There are 16 residues in the CDR3. The DNA of the CDR3 is TGTGCCAGAAGCATTTTCGAGGGGGCGCCTAAGGATGAAGCTTTCTTT. Residues: CARSIFEGAPKDEAFF.

About this clone: The junction differs from germline at one of its ends, possibly a read error. The gene calls are TRBV7-2 and TRBJ1-1, with 8 positions matching TRBD1. Germline CDR1 reads SGHTA; CDR2 reads FQGNSA. The CDR3 contains 15 residues. This CDR3 is CASNLDRGWSTEAFF. Here the CDR3 DNA reads TGTGCCAGCAACTTAGACAGGGGTTGGAGCACTGAAGCTTTCTTT.

The chain links TRBV19 to TRBJ2-3, with D possibly being TRBD1 (6 bases). In germline, CDR1 is LNHDA, CDR2 SQIVND (reference sequence). The CDR3 extends over 15 amino acids. The germline V and J ends were trimmed by 4 bases and 8 bases, with 19 bases remaining between them. As DNA, the CDR3 is TGTGCCAGTAGTACCCGGGACACCGGGTGGATTACGCAGTATTTT. Translating gives CASSTRDTGWITQYF.

The chain recombines TRBV20-1 with TRBJ2-5, with D hard to call. Trimming removed 6 bases at V and 5 bases at J, with 7 bases between. Germline-derived CDR1 and CDR2 are DFQATT and SNEGSKA (reference sequence). The CDR3 contains 10 residues. CDR3 loop: CSALDETQYF. The CDR3 nucleotides are TGCAGTGCCTTGGATGAGACCCAGTACTTC.

As concerns this clone: Within the sample, other DNA sequences also encode this same CDR3. The CDR3 sequence: CASSLGTNSYEQYF. As DNA, the CDR3 is TGTGCCAGCAGCTTAGGAACTAACTCCTACGAGCAGTACTTC. The chain has TRBV7-2 and TRBJ2-7; no definite D call. The CDR3 consists of 14 residues. Germline values: CDR1 SGHTA, CDR2 FQGNSA. The ends were cut back, 1 base at V and 0 bases at J, with 7 bases in the middle.

The chain recombines TRBV5-6 with TRBJ2-5; D perhaps matches TRBD2 (5 bases). This CDR3 spans 14 amino acids. In germline, CDR1 is SGHDT, CDR2 YYEEEE. Trimming took off 6 bases at V and 1 base at J, with 13 bases between the two ends. This chain's CDR3 is CASTLAPSQETQYF. CDR3 sequence (DNA): TGTGCCAGCACCCTAGCCCCCTCCCAAGAGACCCAGTACTTC. Full variable domain (outside the CDR3, taken from reference TRBV5-6 and TRBJ2-5): DAGVTQSPTHLIKTRGQQVTLRCSPKSGHDTVSWYQQALGQGPQFIFQYYEEEERQRGNFPDRFSGHQFPNYSSELNVNALLLGDSALYLCASTLAPSQETQYFGPGTRLLVL.